What follows are 8 T cell receptor beta chains derived from one specimen sequenced in a study of OX40 agonist ivuxolimab in advanced cancers. The data were produced by immunoSEQ multiplex PCR, yet TCRdb's version contains in-frame clones alone and is incomplete. The data hold around 50,000 clones, with about 90% observed a single time. The material was CD4+ or CD8+ T cells sorted from blood, obtained in a trial of the OX40 agonist ivuxolimab. The receptor set was obtained from an adult with an advanced solid tumor such as melanoma, head and neck, liver or kidney cancer.

The chain is built from TRBV19 and TRBJ1-2; a weak D match, TRBD1 (6 bases). With 10 bases removed from V and 4 bases from J, the gap between germline ends came to 16 bases. Germline CDR1 and CDR2: LNHDA and SQIVND (reference sequence). This CDR3 comprises 13 residues. CDR3 in DNA: TGTGCCACCCGGACGAGGGGGTCCTATGGCTACACCTTC. Translated, it gives CATRTRGSYGYTF.

This chain uses TRBV6-5 with TRBJ2-7; 8 nucleotides match TRBD2. The CDR3 loop spans 13 amino acids. CDR1 and CDR2 (germline): MNHEY, SVGAGI. V lost 9 bases to trimming and J lost 2 bases; unmatched junction nucleotides: 6. CDR3 amino acids: CASVGREAYEQYF. The CDR3 nucleotides read TGTGCCAGTGTAGGGCGGGAGGCCTACGAGCAGTACTTC.

This chain links TRBV7-9 with TRBJ1-4; unclear D gene. CDR3 size: 13 residues. Germline CDR1 reads SEHNR; CDR2 reads FQNEAQ (reference sequence). Between the trimmed V and J ends, which lost 6 bases and 11 bases, there was a span of 16 bases. The chain's CDR3 is CASSQGTSGKLFF. The DNA for the CDR3 is TGTGCCAGCAGTCAAGGAACGAGTGGGAAACTGTTTTTT.

This rearrangement joins TRBV5-1 to TRBJ1-1, with D unresolved. The V gene's germline CDR1 is SGHRS and CDR2 YFSETQ. The CDR3 has 14 residues. Trimming pared 0 bases from V and 1 base from J, leaving 7 bases between. CDR3 sequence reads: CASSLVSSNTEAFF. CDR3 nucleotides: TGCGCCAGCAGCTTGGTAAGCTCGAACACTGAAGCTTTCTTT.

The V gene is TRBV7-9, the J gene TRBJ2-7; 14 bases line up with TRBD2. In germline, CDR1 is SEHNR, CDR2 FQNEAQ (reference sequence). Trimming removed 6 bases from V and 6 bases from J; junction bases left unmatched: 10. This CDR3 has 16 residues. The CDR3 DNA follows: TGTGCCAGCAGACCTCTAGGGACTAGCGGGAGTGTCGAGCAGTACTTC. Amino acid sequence: CASRPLGTSGSVEQYF.

V is TRBV5-1 and J is TRBJ2-2; D unclear. V was clipped by 1 base and J by 3 bases, with 7 bases between them. CDR1 and CDR2 from the germline V gene are SGHRS and YFSETQ. The CDR3 extends over 14 amino acids. The CDR3 region has the DNA TGCGCCAGCAGCTTGATGACCGACACCGGGGAGCTGTTTTTT. Its protein product is CASSLMTDTGELFF.

V gene TRBV6-5 combines with J gene TRBJ2-7, with 10 bases aligning to TRBD1. Germline CDR1 reads MNHEY; CDR2 reads SVGAGI. The V segment lost 0 bases and the J segment 1 base; nucleotides outside the gene matches: 3. This CDR3 is built from 16 residues. The CDR3 spells CASSYSGTGDSYEQYF. CDR3 coding DNA: TGTGCCAGCAGTTACTCGGGGACAGGGGATTCCTACGAGCAGTACTTC.

The V call is TRBV5-8, the J call TRBJ2-1; tentative D call: TRBD2 (6 bases). Germline CDR1 reads SGHTS; CDR2 reads YDEGEE. The V and J ends lost 4 bases and 2 bases respectively, with 13 bases between them. The CDR3 extends over 15 amino acids. In nucleotides, the CDR3 is TGTGCCAGCAGCCCCGGTGCGGGGCCCTACAATGAGCAGTTCTTC. As protein: CASSPGAGPYNEQFF.